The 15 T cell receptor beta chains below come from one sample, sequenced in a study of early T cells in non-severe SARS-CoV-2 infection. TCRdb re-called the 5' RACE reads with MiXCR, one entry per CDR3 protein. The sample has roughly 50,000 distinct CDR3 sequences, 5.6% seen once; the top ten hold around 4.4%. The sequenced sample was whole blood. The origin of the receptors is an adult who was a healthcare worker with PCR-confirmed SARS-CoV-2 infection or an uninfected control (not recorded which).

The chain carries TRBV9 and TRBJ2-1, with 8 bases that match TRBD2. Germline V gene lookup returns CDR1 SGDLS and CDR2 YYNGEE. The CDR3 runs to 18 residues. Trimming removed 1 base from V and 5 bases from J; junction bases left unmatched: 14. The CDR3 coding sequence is TGTGCCAGCAGCGTATCCCCTAACAGCGGGAGAGTGCACAATGAGCAGTTCTTC. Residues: CASSVSPNSGRVHNEQFF.

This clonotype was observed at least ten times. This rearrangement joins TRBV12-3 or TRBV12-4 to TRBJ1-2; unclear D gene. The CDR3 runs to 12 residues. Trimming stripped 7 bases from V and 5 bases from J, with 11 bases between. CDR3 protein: CASTKNHYGYTF. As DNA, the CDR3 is TGTGCCAGCACCAAAAATCATTATGGCTACACCTTC.

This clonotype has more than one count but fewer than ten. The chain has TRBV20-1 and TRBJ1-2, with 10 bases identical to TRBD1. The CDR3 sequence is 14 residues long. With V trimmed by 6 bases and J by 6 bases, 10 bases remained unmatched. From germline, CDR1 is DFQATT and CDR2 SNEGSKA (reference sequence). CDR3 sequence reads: CSALAGQGIHGYTF. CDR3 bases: TGCAGTGCCCTCGCGGGACAGGGGATCCATGGCTACACCTTC.

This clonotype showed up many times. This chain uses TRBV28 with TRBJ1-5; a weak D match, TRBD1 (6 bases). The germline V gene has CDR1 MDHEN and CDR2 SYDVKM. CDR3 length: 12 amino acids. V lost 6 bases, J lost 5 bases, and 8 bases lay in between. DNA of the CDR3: TGTGCCAGCAGATCAGGGGATCAGCCCCAGCATTTT. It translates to CASRSGDQPQHF.

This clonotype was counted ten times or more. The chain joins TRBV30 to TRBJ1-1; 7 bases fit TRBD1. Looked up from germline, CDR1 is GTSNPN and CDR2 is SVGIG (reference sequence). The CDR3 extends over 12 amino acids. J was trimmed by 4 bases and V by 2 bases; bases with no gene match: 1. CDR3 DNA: TGTGCCTGGAGTCCAGGGGGCACTGAAGCTTTCTTT. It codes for CAWSPGGTEAFF.

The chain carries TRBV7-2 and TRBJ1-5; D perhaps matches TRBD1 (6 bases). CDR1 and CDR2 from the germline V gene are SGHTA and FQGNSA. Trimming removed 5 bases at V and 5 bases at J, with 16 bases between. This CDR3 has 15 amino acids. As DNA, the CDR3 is TGTGCCAGCAGCCCAGGGGACCGCCGAGATCAGCCCCAGCATTTT. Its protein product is CASSPGDRRDQPQHF.

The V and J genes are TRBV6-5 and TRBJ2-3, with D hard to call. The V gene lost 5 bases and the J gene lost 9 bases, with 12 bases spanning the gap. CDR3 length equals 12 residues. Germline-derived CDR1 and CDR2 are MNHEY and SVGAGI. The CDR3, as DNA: TGTGCCAGCAGTCCCCCCTCCGACACGCAGTATTTT. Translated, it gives CASSPPSDTQYF.

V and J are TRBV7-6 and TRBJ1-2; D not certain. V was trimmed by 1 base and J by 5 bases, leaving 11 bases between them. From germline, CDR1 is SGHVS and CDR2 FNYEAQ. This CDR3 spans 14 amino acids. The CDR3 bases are TGTGCCAGCAGCTTAGAATCGGGCTCTTATGGCTACACCTTC. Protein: CASSLESGSYGYTF.

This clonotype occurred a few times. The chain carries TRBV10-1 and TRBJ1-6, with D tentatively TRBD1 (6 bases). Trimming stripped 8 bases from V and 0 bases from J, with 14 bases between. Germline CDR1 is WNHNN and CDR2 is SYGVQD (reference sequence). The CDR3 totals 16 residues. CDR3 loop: CASDTGRGSYNSPLHF. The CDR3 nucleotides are TGCGCCAGCGATACAGGGCGAGGCTCCTATAATTCACCCCTCCACTTT.

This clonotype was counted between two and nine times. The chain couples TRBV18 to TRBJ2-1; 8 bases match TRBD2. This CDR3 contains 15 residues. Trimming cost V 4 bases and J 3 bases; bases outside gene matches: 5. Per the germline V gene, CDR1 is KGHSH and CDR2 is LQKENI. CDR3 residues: CASSQSGSFYNEQFF. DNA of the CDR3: TGTGCCAGCTCACAAAGCGGGAGTTTCTACAATGAGCAGTTCTTC.

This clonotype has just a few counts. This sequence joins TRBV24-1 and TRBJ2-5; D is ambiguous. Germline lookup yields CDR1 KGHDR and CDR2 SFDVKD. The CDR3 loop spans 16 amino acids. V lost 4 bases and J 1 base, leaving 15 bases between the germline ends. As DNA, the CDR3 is TGTGCCACCAGTGACCCTGGAGTAACAGCCCAAGAGACCCAGTACTTC. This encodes CATSDPGVTAQETQYF.

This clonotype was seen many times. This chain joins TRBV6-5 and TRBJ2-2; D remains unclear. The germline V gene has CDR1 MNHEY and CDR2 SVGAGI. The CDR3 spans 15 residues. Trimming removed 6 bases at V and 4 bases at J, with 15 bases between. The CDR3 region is CASRHGSVLTGELFF. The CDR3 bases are TGTGCCAGCAGACACGGTTCAGTTCTCACCGGGGAGCTGTTTTTT.

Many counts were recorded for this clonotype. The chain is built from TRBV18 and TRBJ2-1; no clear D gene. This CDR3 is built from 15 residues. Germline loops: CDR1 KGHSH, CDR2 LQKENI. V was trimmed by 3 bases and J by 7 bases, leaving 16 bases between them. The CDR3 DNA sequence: TGTGCCAGCTCACCCCAGCTCGGACGCGAGAATGAGCAGTTCTTC. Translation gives CASSPQLGRENEQFF.

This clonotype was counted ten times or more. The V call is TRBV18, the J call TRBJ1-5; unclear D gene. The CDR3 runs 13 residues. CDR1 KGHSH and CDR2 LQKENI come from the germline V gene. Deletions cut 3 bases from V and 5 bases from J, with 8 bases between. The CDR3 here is CASSPVDDQPQHF. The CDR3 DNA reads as TGTGCCAGCTCACCGGTGGACGATCAGCCCCAGCATTTT. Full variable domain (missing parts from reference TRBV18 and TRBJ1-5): NAGVMQNPRHLVRRRGQEARLRCSPMKGHSHVYWYRQLPEEGLKFMVYLQKENIIDESGMPKERFSAEFPKEGPSILRIQQVVRGDSAAYFCASSPVDDQPQHFGDGTRLSIL.

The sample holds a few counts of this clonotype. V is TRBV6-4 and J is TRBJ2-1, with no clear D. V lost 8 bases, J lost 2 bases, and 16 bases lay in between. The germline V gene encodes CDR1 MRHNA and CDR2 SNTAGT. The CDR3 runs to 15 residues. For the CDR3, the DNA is TGTGCCAGCTCTCTAGGGATAGGGCCCTACAATGAGCAGTTCTTC. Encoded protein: CASSLGIGPYNEQFF.